Sequencing of this T cell receptor (beta chain) was carried out in a study of Tregs in tolerant kidney transplant recipients. Study conclusions and caveats: Activated donor B cell expansion appeared to reveal the most relevant donor-specific TCRbeta repertoire.

In this sample, this clone turned up once. Its antigen remains unknown. CDR1 and CDR2 (germline): SGHNT, YYREEE (reference sequence). V lost 0 bases and J lost 4; bases outside the gene matches: 3. The CDR3 extends over 15 amino acids. Assay: immunoSEQ multiplex PCR; the TCRdb copy retains only in-frame clones and omits some. The data hold around 230,000 clones, with 80% to 85% observed a single time. Sequencing was carried out using CD4+ T cells from blood. The sequence was obtained from a human donor in good health. The chain links TRBV5-4 to TRBJ1-2, with TRBD1 matching 10 bases. As DNA, the CDR3 is TGTGCCAGCAGCTTGGGAGGACAGGGGGGCTATGGCTACACCTTC. The encoded protein is CASSLGGQGGYGYTF.